The sequence of this T cell receptor beta chain was determined in a study of T cell responses to AZD1222 COVID-19 vaccine (TCRdb year 2021). Notes on the research overall: AZD1222 recipients whose second dose came at about 4 weeks and those whose second dose came at about 12 weeks were combined into one group, since spike-specific TCR depth and breadth did not differ between the two schedules. Trial participants were enrolled by age into 18-55, 56-69 and 70-plus year subgroups, with roughly 160, 29 and 62 TCR-sequenced participants respectively. TCR sequencing was performed for more than 230 trial participants, of whom roughly 200 were given two doses of AZD1222 and approximately 25 were given two doses of MenACWY control vaccine.

Per the germline V gene, SGDLS is the CDR1 and YYNGEE is the CDR2. V and J lose 0 bases and 5 bases, and a span of 9 bases separates them. The CDR3 goes from the cysteine to the phenylalanine over 14 residues. Only CDR3 DNA is held: 42 bases, read in frame from base 1. The intended sense of this specimen's time point label: baseline before first vaccination. Vaccinee samples came from UK trials COV001 and COV002, including a single-blind randomized controlled phase 2/3 trial of AZD1222 (ChAdOx1 nCoV-19) in healthy adults. For TCRbeta chain sequencing, PBMC samples from trial participants were taken at day 0 and at day 28 after the second dose. The CDR3 regions of human TCRbeta chains were subjected to immunosequencing. In the paper's pipeline: TCRs in the repertoires were matched against a reference library of SARS-CoV-2-specific TCRs that had been generated with the MIRA antigen-specificity platform. Breadth was defined as the fraction of unique TCRs that were SARS-CoV-2-associated, and depth was defined as the fraction of total T cells that were SARS-CoV-2-associated. Using the MIRA data, each spike-specific TCR was mapped to the spike region that the TCR reacts to and placed in a CD4 or CD8 class. Log10-transformed breadth and depth values were compared by one-way ANOVA with Sidak's multiple comparisons tests. Sourced from immuneACCESS, this table was stored by TCRdb with only in-frame sequences that have V and J called. A share of the clones is absent; for the studies checked, an unresolved V gene accounts for under half, and the remainder has no known explanation. D and trimming come from the DNA, and the V and J calls and clone size come from that table. Here the sample has about 110,000 clones; about 88% occur a single time. The top ten clonotypes cover about 15% of the sample.

The paper as a whole reports these results and caveats: A significant rise in spike-specific TCR breadth and depth was observed after two AZD1222 doses relative to day 0 and relative to MenACWY recipients. Reportedly, almost half of the unique spike-specific TCRs recognized epitopes lying outside the regions that are mutated in the B.1.351 and B.1.1.7 variants. Conclusions about previously exposed vaccinees are limited because only a handful of AZD1222 recipients were SARS-CoV-2 seropositive at baseline. No day 14 peak-response samples were available, so repertoires were characterized only after the peak T cell response. In the small 56-69-year group, the increase in depth fell short of significance, most likely because of low power. Participants were mostly white British, with more females than males. The authors suggested clonal diversity may have been underestimated. CD4 TCRs associated with the vaccine covered the entire spike protein, and the dominant responses were in regions 160-218 and 743-854.

With regard to this clone: Its recognized antigen is unknown. Base-call qualities are not available, and no considerably larger clone is one nucleotide away.

The chain was built from TRBV9 and TRBJ2-1; no D gene is confidently identified. Sequences were derived from peripheral blood, sampled on day 0 of AZD1222 vaccination. This receptor was obtained from an adult in good health. The CDR3 region reads CASSVDPSHNEQFF. The sequenced DNA: TGTGCCAGCAGCGTAGATCCGTCGCACAATGAGCAGTTCTTC. The entire variable domain, with the stretches around the CDR3 drawn from the reference TRBV9 and TRBJ2-1 proteins, is DSGVTQTPKHLITATGQRVTLRCSPRSGDLSVYWYQQSLDQGLQFLIQYYNGEERAKGNILERFSAQQFPDLHSELNLSSLELGDSALYFCASSVDPSHNEQFFGPGTRLTVL.